A selection of T cell receptor beta chains follows, all from one sample in a study of shared clonotypes between healthy human individuals. The assay was immunoSEQ multiplex PCR, and TCRdb's table has in-frame clones only and misses some. The sample has about 680,000 clones; around 90% are singletons. Sequencing used naive CD8+ T cells sorted from blood. The receptors derive from a man younger than 45 in good health. Both conserved end residues are part of each CDR3. Each record gives: CDR3 DNA, CDR3 protein, V gene, D gene, J gene, clone size. The D gene is left open where the match is weak. A clone size is listed for some rows: how often the clone was seen (once, few, many), or a class if it is expanded.

cdr3_nt: TGTGCCAGCAGCGCTGGGGCTAGCGGGAGCTACAATGAGCAGTTCTTC; cdr3_aa: CASSAGASGSYNEQFF; v_call: TRBV27; d_call: TRBD2; j_call: TRBJ2-1; clone_size: NA
cdr3_nt: TGTGCCAGCAGTTTATCGGCACTGGGTGAGCAGTTCTTC; cdr3_aa: CASSLSALGEQFF; v_call: TRBV27; d_call: NA; j_call: TRBJ2-1; clone_size: NA
cdr3_nt: TGTGCCAGCAGTTTATCCACTAGCGGGCGAGAGACCCAGTACTTC; cdr3_aa: CASSLSTSGRETQYF; v_call: TRBV27; d_call: TRBD2; j_call: TRBJ2-5; clone_size: NA
cdr3_nt: TGTGCCAGCACCTACACAGGGGGGTATTACGAGCAGTACTTC; cdr3_aa: CASTYTGGYYEQYF; v_call: TRBV2; d_call: TRBD1; j_call: TRBJ2-7; clone_size: NA
cdr3_nt: TGTGCCAGCAGCTTAGCTGACAGGGGGACCACCTACGAGCAGTACTTC; cdr3_aa: CASSLADRGTTYEQYF; v_call: TRBV5-6; d_call: TRBD1; j_call: TRBJ2-7; clone_size: NA
cdr3_nt: TGTGCCAGCAGCTCCGGACCCGGGACTGGAGCCGGGGAGCTGTTTTTT; cdr3_aa: CASSSGPGTGAGELFF; v_call: TRBV7-2; d_call: NA; j_call: TRBJ2-2; clone_size: NA
cdr3_nt: TGCGCCAGCAGCTCGGGGTGGACTAGCGGGAGCCACCCTAGCACAGATACGCAGTATTTT; cdr3_aa: CASSSGWTSGSHPSTDTQYF; v_call: TRBV5-1; d_call: TRBD2; j_call: TRBJ2-3; clone_size: NA
cdr3_nt: TGTGCCAGCAGCTTGTCTAGGTACGAGCAGTACTTC; cdr3_aa: CASSLSRYEQYF; v_call: TRBV13; d_call: NA; j_call: TRBJ2-7; clone_size: NA
cdr3_nt: TGCAGTGCTAGAGTCGTTGAGCAGTTCTTC; cdr3_aa: CSARVVEQFF; v_call: TRBV20-1; d_call: NA; j_call: TRBJ2-1; clone_size: NA
cdr3_nt: TGTGCCAGCAGCCTGACTATACAAGAGACCCAGTACTTC; cdr3_aa: CASSLTIQETQYF; v_call: TRBV7-9; d_call: NA; j_call: TRBJ2-5; clone_size: NA
cdr3_nt: TGTGCCAGCAGCCTAAGAGCCGAGGGGACGCAGTATTTT; cdr3_aa: CASSLRAEGTQYF; v_call: TRBV13; d_call: NA; j_call: TRBJ2-3; clone_size: NA
cdr3_nt: TGCGCCAGCAGTTGGGCCAATCAGCCCCAGCATTTT; cdr3_aa: CASSWANQPQHF; v_call: TRBV10-2; d_call: NA; j_call: TRBJ1-5; clone_size: NA
cdr3_nt: TGTGCCAGCAGTTACTCCGGACAGCCCCAAGAGACCCAGTACTTC; cdr3_aa: CASSYSGQPQETQYF; v_call: TRBV6-5; d_call: NA; j_call: TRBJ2-5; clone_size: NA
cdr3_nt: TGTGCCAGCTCGGGGGATAATTACGAGCAGTACTTC; cdr3_aa: CASSGDNYEQYF; v_call: TRBV6-5; d_call: NA; j_call: TRBJ2-7; clone_size: NA
cdr3_nt: TGTGCCAGCAGCAACGGCCACAGGCGCAATCAGCCCCAGCATTTT; cdr3_aa: CASSNGHRRNQPQHF; v_call: TRBV21-1; d_call: NA; j_call: TRBJ1-5; clone_size: NA
cdr3_nt: TGTGCCAGTACTGGGACAGAATCCTACGAGCAGTACTTC; cdr3_aa: CASTGTESYEQYF; v_call: TRBV19; d_call: TRBD1; j_call: TRBJ2-7; clone_size: NA
cdr3_nt: TGTGCCAGCAGCTTAGTGGGGGGTCAGCCGGGGACTGAAGCTTTCTTT; cdr3_aa: CASSLVGGQPGTEAFF; v_call: TRBV7-6; d_call: NA; j_call: TRBJ1-1; clone_size: NA
cdr3_nt: TGTGCCAGCAGTGGCGGAGGGGAGTTCGGGTTCCAAGAGACCCAGTACTTC; cdr3_aa: CASSGGGEFGFQETQYF; v_call: TRBV6-1; d_call: NA; j_call: TRBJ2-5; clone_size: NA
cdr3_nt: TGTGCCAGCAGCTCCGAGGTAGCGACCACCTACGAGCAGTACTTC; cdr3_aa: CASSSEVATTYEQYF; v_call: TRBV7-9; d_call: NA; j_call: TRBJ2-7; clone_size: NA
cdr3_nt: TGTGCCAGCAGTCCCTCCTACAATGAGCAGTTCTTC; cdr3_aa: CASSPSYNEQFF; v_call: TRBV28; d_call: NA; j_call: TRBJ2-1; clone_size: once
cdr3_nt: TGTGCCAGCAGTTACTCTGGCTCCAATCAGCCCCAGCATTTT; cdr3_aa: CASSYSGSNQPQHF; v_call: TRBV6-5; d_call: NA; j_call: TRBJ1-5; clone_size: NA
cdr3_nt: TGTGCCACCTCCCATGGGGGGCTCTCCTACGAGCAGTACTTC; cdr3_aa: CATSHGGLSYEQYF; v_call: TRBV27; d_call: NA; j_call: TRBJ2-7; clone_size: NA
cdr3_nt: TGTGCCAGCAGTTTAGGTAGGGTTTACGAGCAGTACTTC; cdr3_aa: CASSLGRVYEQYF; v_call: TRBV28; d_call: NA; j_call: TRBJ2-7; clone_size: NA
cdr3_nt: TGCAGCGTGGGAGGCTTCCCTAGCGGCGTTAGCTCCTACGAGCAGTACTTC; cdr3_aa: CSVGGFPSGVSSYEQYF; v_call: TRBV29-1; d_call: TRBD2; j_call: TRBJ2-7; clone_size: NA
cdr3_nt: TGCAGCGTTGTCCGGGCGGGAGGAGCAGATACGCAGTATTTT; cdr3_aa: CSVVRAGGADTQYF; v_call: TRBV29-1; d_call: TRBD2; j_call: TRBJ2-3; clone_size: NA
cdr3_nt: TGTGCCAGCAGCGTAGTACCTAGCGGGAGGTACGAGCAGTACTTC; cdr3_aa: CASSVVPSGRYEQYF; v_call: TRBV9; d_call: TRBD2; j_call: TRBJ2-7; clone_size: NA